These 29 T cell receptor beta chains originate from one sample sequenced in a study of blood T cell repertoires in COVID-19. The data were produced by immunoSEQ multiplex PCR, yet TCRdb's version contains in-frame clones alone and is incomplete. The repertoire consists of 90,000 to 130,000 clones, with under 85% occurring once and the leading ten covering roughly 4.1%. Sequencing was performed on peripheral blood. These receptors came from a woman in her sixties or seventies with acute or convalescent COVID-19.

The V call is TRBV27, the J call TRBJ1-1, with TRBD1 as a possible D gene (6 bases). CDR3 size: 13 residues. Deletions cut 10 bases from V and 1 base from J, with 13 bases between. The germline CDR1 and CDR2 sequences are MNHEY and SMNVEV (reference sequence). Here the CDR3 DNA reads TGTGCCACCCGGGGGGGCCCGAACACTGAAGCTTTCTTT. Translation gives CATRGGPNTEAFF.

The V gene is TRBV7-9, the J gene TRBJ1-4, with 9 bases fitting TRBD1. From germline, CDR1 is SEHNR and CDR2 FQNEAQ (reference sequence). The V gene end was trimmed by 4 bases and the J gene end by 5 bases; junction bases not matched to a gene: 8. This CDR3 contains 16 residues. The CDR3 DNA reads as TGTGCCAGCAGCTCTGGGGTAGGACAGGGGAATGAAAAACTGTTTTTT. Residues: CASSSGVGQGNEKLFF.

This clone was recorded once. The rearrangement links TRBV7-2 to TRBJ2-5, with no clear D. The CDR3 covers 13 residues. Deletions cut 7 bases from V and 0 bases from J, with 9 bases between. Germline V gene sequence: CDR1 SGHTA, CDR2 FQGNSA. CDR3: CASTHGYQETQYF. In nucleotides, the CDR3 is TGTGCCAGCACCCACGGTTACCAAGAGACCCAGTACTTC.

This clone was detected a few times. This sequence joins TRBV29-1 and TRBJ2-7; D might be TRBD1 (6 bases). The CDR3 length is 14 residues. The germline CDR1 and CDR2 sequences are SQVTM and ANQGSEA. V was shortened by 7 bases and J by 5 bases, with 21 bases between the two germline ends. The CDR3 reads CSAEGEQGVNEQYF. DNA for the CDR3: TGCAGCGCCGAGGGGGAACAGGGCGTCAACGAGCAGTACTTC.

V and J are TRBV9 and TRBJ2-2, with 9 positions matching TRBD2. Germline CDR1 reads SGDLS; CDR2 reads YYNGEE. J was trimmed by 0 bases and V by 3 bases; bases with no gene match: 3. The CDR3 has 16 residues. The CDR3 DNA follows: TGTGCCAGCAGCGAGGGACTAGCCCCGAACACCGGGGAGCTGTTTTTT. The encoded protein is CASSEGLAPNTGELFF.

The rearrangement uses TRBV5-4 and TRBJ1-1; possibly TRBD1 for D (6 bases). In germline, CDR1 is SGHNT, CDR2 YYREEE (reference sequence). This CDR3 has 11 amino acids. The V gene lost 4 bases and the J gene lost 8 bases, with 9 bases spanning the gap. CDR3 loop: CASSAGTEAFF. The CDR3 region has the DNA TGTGCCAGCAGCGCTGGGACAGAAGCTTTCTTT.

This clone was seen a handful of times. V and J are TRBV7-9 and TRBJ1-2, with 9 bases matching TRBD1. The CDR3 sequence is 16 residues long. Germline lookup yields CDR1 SEHNR and CDR2 FQNEAQ (reference sequence). The V and J ends lost 5 bases and 7 bases, in that order; junction bases with no gene match: 14. CDR3 sequence reads: CASSPLGQGFLGGYTF. Written as DNA, the CDR3 is TGTGCCAGCAGCCCTTTGGGACAGGGCTTTCTAGGTGGCTACACCTTC.

V is TRBV28 and J is TRBJ2-3; weak D call: TRBD1 (6 bases). This CDR3 is built from 14 residues. Germline CDR1 reads MDHEN; CDR2 reads SYDVKM. The V end was cut by 9 bases, the J end by 0 bases, with 13 bases between. The DNA of the CDR3 is TGTGCCAGTGGGGGCCGGCCTAGCACAGATACGCAGTATTTT. This translates into CASGGRPSTDTQYF.

This clone was seen a few times. The chain recombines TRBV5-4 with TRBJ1-2, with D possibly being TRBD1 (6 bases). Germline loops: CDR1 SGHNT, CDR2 YYREEE (reference sequence). The CDR3 is 14 amino acids. V was shortened by 4 bases and J by 9 bases, with 19 bases between the two germline ends. This CDR3 is CASSPTPDRNSYTF. Here the CDR3 DNA reads TGTGCCAGCAGCCCCACCCCCGACAGGAACAGCTACACCTTC.

The chain employs TRBV28 and TRBJ2-1, with TRBD1 matching over 8 bases. CDR1 is MDHEN, CDR2 SYDVKM, per germline. Unmatched junction bases numbered 8, after V lost 6 bases and J lost 4 bases. This CDR3 is 15 amino acids long. This CDR3 is CASSSRTGRYNEQFF. In DNA, the CDR3 is TGTGCCAGCAGCTCCCGGACAGGGCGTTACAATGAGCAGTTCTTC.

This clone was recorded only once. The chain carries TRBV5-1 and TRBJ2-2, with 7 bases matching TRBD1. Germline V CDR1 and CDR2: SGHRS, YFSETQ. Losses at the gene ends were 6 bases for V and 3 bases for J; bases not matched to a gene: 14. The CDR3 consists of 17 residues. Written as DNA, the CDR3 is TGCGCCAGCACCGGAGTTCCGACAGGGCGAGACACCGGGGAGCTGTTTTTT. Translated: CASTGVPTGRDTGELFF.

This sequence joins TRBV28 and TRBJ1-2; D is ambiguous. Germline V gives CDR1 MDHEN, CDR2 SYDVKM. The V end was cut by 5 bases, the J end by 1 base, with 20 bases between. The CDR3 is made up of 17 amino acids. CDR3 protein: CASSPPRGPRDNYGYTF. CDR3 coding DNA: TGTGCCAGCAGTCCCCCCCGGGGTCCTAGGGATAACTATGGCTACACCTTC.

The J gene is TRBJ1-1, the V gene TRBV7-2; D unresolved. This CDR3 is 14 amino acids long. Germline V gene data show CDR1 as SGHTA and CDR2 as FQGNSA. V gave up 3 bases and J gave up 3 bases, with 11 bases separating them. CDR3 loop: CASSFPGIDTEAFF. CDR3 nucleotides: TGTGCCAGCAGCTTTCCGGGGATCGACACTGAAGCTTTCTTT.

The chain couples TRBV6-5 to TRBJ1-1, with 7 bases lining up with TRBD1. CDR3 length equals 16 residues. The germline V gene has CDR1 MNHEY and CDR2 SVGAGI. The V segment lost 2 bases and the J segment 0 bases; nucleotides outside the gene matches: 6. In DNA, the CDR3 is TGTGCCAGCAGTTACCTAACTGACAGGGTGAACACTGAAGCTTTCTTT. It is translated as CASSYLTDRVNTEAFF.

This clone has just a few counts. This chain links TRBV25-1 with TRBJ1-2; 12 bases line up with TRBD1. The CDR3 has 16 residues. J was trimmed by 8 bases and V by 1 base; bases with no gene match: 8. CDR1 and CDR2 (germline): MGHDK, SYGVNS. The CDR3 here is CASSESLGQGAYGYTF. The CDR3, as DNA: TGTGCCAGCAGTGAATCGCTGGGACAGGGGGCTTACGGCTACACCTTC.

This clone was picked up a small number of times. This chain connects TRBV29-1 to TRBJ1-2; 7 bases align to TRBD1. This CDR3 is 13 amino acids long. The germline V gene has CDR1 SQVTM and CDR2 ANQGSEA. V lost 4 bases and J lost 2; bases outside the gene matches: 4. CDR3 protein: CSVVGTANYGYTF. The CDR3, as DNA: TGCAGCGTTGTAGGGACAGCGAACTATGGCTACACCTTC.

This rearrangement joins TRBV5-1 to TRBJ2-2; D possibly corresponds to TRBD1 (5 bases). The V and J ends lost 5 bases and 1 base respectively, with 9 bases between them. The length of the CDR3 is 14 residues. The germline gives CDR1 SGHRS, CDR2 YFSETQ. The CDR3 DNA sequence: TGCGCCAGCAGTCTCCAGGGGAACACCGGGGAGCTGTTTTTT. It encodes CASSLQGNTGELFF.

The genes are TRBV3-1 (or the pseudogene TRBV3-2) and TRBJ2-1; the match to TRBD1 covers 10 bases. Germline values: CDR1 LGHDT, CDR2 YNNKEL (reference sequence). The CDR3 loop spans 16 amino acids. V shed 0 bases and J 5 bases; nucleotides not matched to a gene: 4. The CDR3 here is CASSQEWGQGNNEQFF. The CDR3 DNA follows: TGTGCCAGCAGCCAAGAATGGGGACAGGGGAACAATGAGCAGTTCTTC.

The CDR3 DNA reads as TGTGCCAGCTCACCAACGGCCCAGGTCTCTGGAAACACCATATATTTT. Translating it yields CASSPTAQVSGNTIYF. The chain links TRBV18 to TRBJ1-3; D uncertain. This CDR3 contains 16 residues. V was pared by 2 bases and J by 0 bases, with 11 bases between. The germline CDR1 and CDR2 sequences are KGHSH and LQKENI. Variable domain in full (rest from reference TRBV18 and TRBJ1-3): NAGVMQNPRHLVRRRGQEARLRCSPMKGHSHVYWYRQLPEEGLKFMVYLQKENIIDESGMPKERFSAEFPKEGPSILRIQQVVRGDSAAYFCASSPTAQVSGNTIYFGEGSWLTVV.

The chain combines TRBV28 with TRBJ1-1; D gene ambiguous. This CDR3 contains 16 residues. The germline V and J ends were trimmed by 6 bases and 0 bases, with 17 bases remaining between them. Germline V lookup: CDR1 MDHEN, CDR2 SYDVKM. CDR3 sequence: CASSHLGLDLNTEAFF. The DNA for the CDR3 is TGTGCCAGCAGCCATCTCGGACTGGATCTGAACACTGAAGCTTTCTTT.

The chain uses TRBV7-3 and TRBJ2-2, with D uncertain. V lost 2 bases to trimming and J lost 6 bases, with 7 bases between them. The CDR3 is 13 residues long. Germline V gene lookup returns CDR1 SGHTA and CDR2 FQGTGA. The CDR3 sequence: CASSLLIPGELFF. In DNA, the CDR3 is TGTGCCAGCAGCTTACTAATACCCGGGGAGCTGTTTTTT.

Only a few counts were recorded for this clone. The chain links TRBV7-2 to TRBJ1-2; the match to TRBD1 covers 8 bases. V trimming: 5 bases; J trimming: 4 bases; junction bases outside the gene matches: 9. Per germline, CDR1 SGHTA and CDR2 FQGNSA. The CDR3 consists of 15 residues. The CDR3: CASSPGQGPSYGYTF. The DNA of the CDR3 is TGTGCCAGCAGCCCTGGACAGGGCCCGAGCTATGGCTACACCTTC.

The rearrangement joins TRBV24-1 to TRBJ2-1; maybe TRBD1 (5 bases). Between the trimmed V and J ends, which lost 2 bases and 6 bases, there was a span of 13 bases. The V gene's germline CDR1 is KGHDR and CDR2 SFDVKD. This CDR3 contains 15 residues. The CDR3 loop reads CATSDSQNRGNEQFF. As DNA, the CDR3 is TGTGCCACCAGTGATTCCCAAAATAGGGGCAATGAGCAGTTCTTC.

This clone was observed a handful of times. The CDR3 here is CASSHPSGGARETQYF. CDR3 sequence (DNA): TGTGCCAGCAGCCATCCTAGCGGGGGGGCCCGAGAGACCCAGTACTTC. This rearrangement joins TRBV7-2 to TRBJ2-5; TRBD2 matches 12 bases. V lost 5 bases to trimming and J lost 4 bases; unmatched junction nucleotides: 8. The CDR3 is 16 residues long. Germline V gene sequence: CDR1 SGHTA, CDR2 FQGNSA.

CDR3 sequence (DNA): TGTGCCAGCAGCTTAGACTCAAACATTCAGTACTTC. Amino acids: CASSLDSNIQYF. The J gene is TRBJ2-4, the V gene TRBV7-9; D remains unclear. CDR1 SEHNR and CDR2 FQNEAQ come from the germline V gene (reference sequence). V dropped 1 base and J dropped 6 bases, with 4 bases sitting between them. This CDR3 is 12 amino acids long.

The V and J genes are TRBV4-2 and TRBJ2-7; no definite D call. The CDR3 extends over 13 amino acids. The V end was cut by 2 bases, the J end by 3 bases, with 8 bases between. Germline CDR1 is LGHNA and CDR2 is YNFKEQ. CDR3 amino acids: CASSQPPVYEQYF. Here the CDR3 DNA reads TGTGCCAGCAGCCAACCGCCGGTCTACGAGCAGTACTTC.

The chain employs TRBV6-5 and TRBJ1-5; 9 positions agree with TRBD1. With 5 bases clipped from V and 6 bases from J, the junction kept 2 bases outside the gene matches. This CDR3 spans 13 amino acids. Germline V gene sequence: CDR1 MNHEY, CDR2 SVGAGI. The CDR3 region is CASSPDRGQPQHF. In DNA, the CDR3 is TGTGCCAGCAGTCCGGACAGGGGTCAGCCCCAGCATTTT.

This chain connects TRBV7-8 to TRBJ1-3, with unresolved D. CDR3 length: 16 residues. Trimming shortened V by 5 bases and J by 0 bases, and 14 bases separated the two germline ends. Germline values: CDR1 SGHVS, CDR2 FQNEAQ. The CDR3 sequence: CASSRRSTNSGNTIYF. CDR3 sequence (DNA): TGTGCCAGCAGCCGACGCTCGACAAACTCTGGAAACACCATATATTTT.

This chain joins TRBV7-3 and TRBJ1-6; no firm D call. Trimming pared 5 bases from V and 7 bases from J, leaving 18 bases between. In germline, CDR1 is SGHTA, CDR2 FQGTGA. The CDR3 is 16 amino acids. CDR3 amino acids: CASSRIPAGGNSPLHF. The DNA of the CDR3 is TGTGCCAGCAGCCGCATCCCCGCAGGCGGGAATTCACCCCTCCACTTT.